This T cell receptor beta chain originates from a study of human T cells and chemical hapten exposure. TCRdb itself ran the RACE reads through MiXCR, one entry per CDR3 protein. This sample has 250,000 to 300,000 distinct CDR3 sequences, with roughly 7.7% found just once. The germline CDR1 and CDR2 sequences are SGHRS and YFSETQ. CDR3 length equals 16 residues. Trimming pared 0 bases from V and 0 bases from J, leaving 10 bases between. Time point indicated: pre-sensitization, week 0. Described treatment: therapeutic diphenylcyclopropenone sensitization with weekly scalp DPC. This clonotype showed up just a few times.

Sequences were derived from whole blood, sampled in connection with sensitization to the hapten diphenylcyclopropenone (DPC). The V gene is TRBV5-1, the J gene TRBJ2-1; the D call may be TRBD1 or TRBD2 (6 bases each). The receptor was isolated from a man in his late teens or twenties with alopecia areata. Some clones in this sample may be carry-over from other donors' samples. CDR3 in amino acids: CASSLAWGASYNEQFF. CDR3 sequence (DNA): TGCGCCAGCAGCTTGGCTTGGGGGGCCTCCTACAATGAGCAGTTCTTC. Full variable domain (missing parts from reference TRBV5-1 and TRBJ2-1): KAGVTQTPRYLIKTRGQQVTLSCSPISGHRSVSWYQQTPGQGLQFLFEYFSETQRNKGNFPGRFSGRQFSNSRSEMNVSTLELGDSALYLCASSLAWGASYNEQFFGPGTRLTVL.